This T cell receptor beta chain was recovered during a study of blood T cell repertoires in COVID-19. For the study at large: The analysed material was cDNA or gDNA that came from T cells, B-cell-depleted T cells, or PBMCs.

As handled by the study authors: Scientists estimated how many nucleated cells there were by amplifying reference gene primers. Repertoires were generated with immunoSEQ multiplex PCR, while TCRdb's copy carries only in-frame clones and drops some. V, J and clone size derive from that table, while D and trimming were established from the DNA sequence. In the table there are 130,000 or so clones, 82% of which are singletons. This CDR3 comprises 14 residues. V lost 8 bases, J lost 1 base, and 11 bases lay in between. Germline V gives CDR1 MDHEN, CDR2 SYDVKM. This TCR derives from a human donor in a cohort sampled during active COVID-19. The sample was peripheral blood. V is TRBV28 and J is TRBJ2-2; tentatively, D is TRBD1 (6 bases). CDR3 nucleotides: TGTGCCAGCGGCAGGGGTGGGAACACCGGGGAGCTGTTTTTT. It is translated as CASGRGGNTGELFF.